Listed below are T cell receptor beta chains from one sample, sequenced in a study of metastatic and nonmetastatic thyroid tumors. TCRdb used MiXCR to call clones anew from the PCR reads. The repertoire includes about 13,000 clones, about 25% of them detected once, and 3% to 4.5% sits in the top ten. What was sequenced was blood. The receptors here all came from a female donor with papillary thyroid cancer or a benign thyroid nodule (not recorded which). Some clones in this sample may be carry-over from other donors' samples. The CDR3 runs from the conserved cysteine through the conserved F or W. A D gene is named only where the DNA matches it firmly. Not all rows give a size; the values are once, few, many and, for expanded clones, a class.

d_gene	v_gene	j_gene	abundance	CDR3aa	CDR3nt
TRBD1	TRBV6-2/TRBV6-3	TRBJ1-1	few	CASSYSMRTGSLNTEAFF	TGTGCCAGCAGTTACTCGATGCGGACAGGATCCCTGAACACTGAAGCTTTCTTT
.	TRBV5-1	TRBJ2-3	many	CASSLGATGITDTQYF	TGCGCCAGCAGCTTGGGCGCTACAGGGATCACAGATACGCAGTATTTT
TRBD2	TRBV28	TRBJ2-1	medium-sized	CASSPPGLAGEYF	TGTGCCAGCAGTCCACCGGGACTAGCGGGGGAATATTTC
TRBD2	TRBV4-1	TRBJ2-1	.	CARSHPGLAGGPARNEQFF	TGCGCCAGGAGTCACCCGGGACTAGCGGGGGGGCCGGCGCGGAATGAGCAGTTCTTC
.	TRBV4-1	TRBJ1-5	.	CASSLISTENQPQHF	TGCGCCAGCAGCTTAATAAGTACAGAAAATCAGCCCCAGCATTTT
.	TRBV11-2	TRBJ2-5	.	CASSSSGAGGLGETQYF	TGTGCCAGCAGCTCATCAGGGGCTGGAGGGCTGGGGGAGACCCAGTACTTC
.	TRBV28	TRBJ2-3	medium-sized	CASSPQTRHTQYF	TGTGCCAGCAGTCCCCAGACCAGACATACGCAGTATTTT
TRBD2	TRBV4-1	TRBJ2-5	.	CASSQEPPGLAVGTQYF	TGCGCCAGCAGCCAAGAACCCCCGGGACTAGCGGTGGGGACCCAGTACTTC
.	TRBV19	TRBJ1-2	medium-sized	CASSPRDGGYTF	TGTGCCAGTAGTCCCCGGGACGGCGGCTACACCTTC
TRBD2	TRBV28	TRBJ2-1	.	CASSLPGLAFNEQFF	TGTGCCAGCAGTTTACCGGGACTAGCCTTTAATGAGCAGTTCTTC